This T cell receptor (beta chain) was found in a study of blood T cell repertoires in COVID-19 (dated by TCRdb to about 2020). About the investigation overall: Samples from collaborators originated in the United States, Italy and Spain and spanned both the acute and convalescent phases of COVID-19. The prospective study material was composed of cDNA or gDNA derived from T cells, B-cell-depleted T cells, or PBMCs. Deeply sampled blood TCRbeta repertoires from subjects exposed to, actively infected with, or recovered from COVID-19 were included in the dataset. The repertoires were released in a freely available public database intended as a resource for research on the immune response to SARS-CoV-2. Samples came from the ongoing ImmuneRACE study (first 160 participants) plus 1,254 subjects from 6 global collaborators. The sample metadata nearly always contained a de-identified subject ID, COVID-19 status, age in years and sex. HLA class I and class II types, where available, came from metadata supplied by the sample provider rather than from assay-based typing.

A note on this clone: Its recognized antigen is unknown. No much larger clone exists at a distance of one base, and base qualities are not known.

TCRbeta CDR3 regions were amplified from genomic DNA by means of the immunoSEQ Assay, a bias-controlled multiplex PCR. As for the original processing: Nucleated cell counts per sample were estimated from amplification of reference gene primers within the assay. Sequence reads were collapsed and filtered to measure the absolute abundance of every unique TCRbeta CDR3 rearrangement. For each sample, productive Simpson clonality was calculated as the square root of Simpson's diversity index over productive rearrangements. TCRdb took this table from immuneACCESS and kept in-frame rearrangements with V and J called. Such tables lack part of the clones; where checked against another copy, unresolved V genes explain under half of the gap, and the rest is unexplained. The DNA gave D and trimming, while V, J and clone size come from that table. The sample has fewer than 120,000 clones on record, roughly 91% of them singletons. The ten largest make up approximately 3.4% of the sample.

CDR1 and CDR2 were assigned from the germline V gene (reference sequence) as LNHDA and SQIVND. V is cut by 5 bases and J by 3 bases, and the space between the germline ends is 11 bases. From the cysteine up to the phenylalanine, the CDR3 has a length of 14 residues. Just the 42-base CDR3 DNA is kept, in frame starting at base 1. General conclusions and limits of the study: The quantity of clinical and demographic metadata differed by source and by participant and was supplied without curation.

The collaborating institutions used their own protocols to collect whole blood in K2EDTA tubes. For TCRbeta analysis, collaborator samples were shipped as frozen whole blood, as isolated PBMCs, or as DNA extracted from either sample type. Sequencing input: peripheral blood. The TCR was taken from a woman aged 45-65 years with acute or convalescent COVID-19. Recombination joined TRBV19 with TRBJ2-4; the D segment could be TRBD1, given 7 matching bases. CDR3 loop: CASSAGQIKNIQYF. The bases are TGTGCCAGTAGTGCGGGACAGATCAAAAACATTCAGTACTTC.